The rows below give T cell receptor beta chains drawn from one sample of a study of blood T cell repertoires in COVID-19. The method was immunoSEQ multiplex PCR; TCRdb's version includes in-frame clones alone and lacks a portion of them. The sample records roughly 160,000 clones, roughly 85% being singletons. Sample: peripheral blood. These receptors came from a woman between 50 and 59 years old with COVID-19, enrolled during active disease. Each CDR3 is given with its conserved first and last residue. A D gene is named only where the DNA matches it firmly. Size is stated for part of the rows, as once, few or many counts, or as a class when the clone is expanded.

TRBD2	NA	TRBV3-1/TRBV3-2	TRBJ2-2	TGTGCCAGCGCACTCGGGGGGGCGGTCACCGGGGAGCTGTTTTTT	CASALGGAVTGELFF
NA	NA	TRBV10-3	TRBJ1-5	TGTGCCATCACCGGGGTGGCTAATAGCAATCAGCCCCAGCATTTT	CAITGVANSNQPQHF
TRBD1	once	TRBV5-1	TRBJ1-6	TGCGCCAGCAGCTTAGGGGACAGCTGGTATAATTCACCCCTCCACTTT	CASSLGDSWYNSPLHF
TRBD2	few	TRBV19	TRBJ2-5	TGTGCCAGTAGTATGGGACTAGCGGGGGGCAAGACCCAGTACTTC	CASSMGLAGGKTQYF
TRBD1	NA	TRBV3-1/TRBV3-2	TRBJ2-7	TGTGCCAGCAGCTCCTCAGGGCAGGGGGCGCGTGAGCAGTACTTC	CASSSSGQGAREQYF
NA	NA	TRBV28	TRBJ2-7	TGTGCCAGCAGCCCTAGGGACATCCGATACGAGCAGTACTTC	CASSPRDIRYEQYF
NA	NA	TRBV5-1	TRBJ1-2	TGCGCTTCGGCCGGAGCCTCTAACTATGGCTACACCTTC	CASAGASNYGYTF
TRBD1	once	TRBV28	TRBJ1-4	TGTGCCAGCAGTTCATCAGGGGGCGGTAATGAAAAACTGTTTTTT	CASSSSGGGNEKLFF
TRBD1	NA	TRBV27	TRBJ1-1	TGTGCCAGCAGTTTAATGGCAGGGGGCGGGACTGAAGCTTTCTTT	CASSLMAGGGTEAFF
NA	NA	TRBV11-3	TRBJ2-2	TGTGCCAGCAGCCCCTATTCCGGGGAGCTGTTTTTT	CASSPYSGELFF
TRBD2	NA	TRBV9	TRBJ2-7	TGTGCCAGCAGCCCAGGGGGACTAGCGGGCAACGAGCAGTACTTC	CASSPGGLAGNEQYF
NA	few	TRBV10-2	TRBJ2-2	TGCGCCATCCTAGGGGGTGCCGGGGAGCTGTTTTTT	CAILGGAGELFF
TRBD1	NA	TRBV18	TRBJ2-7	TGTGCCAGCTCAGTAGCCGGGACAGGGCTTTCCGATATTTACGAGCAGTACTTC	CASSVAGTGLSDIYEQYF
NA	once	TRBV19	TRBJ1-2	TGTGCCAGTAGTTATCGGGAGTCTGGCTACACCTTC	CASSYRESGYTF
NA	NA	TRBV2	TRBJ2-7	TGTGCCAGCAGTGAGCTAGACGGTCCCTACGAGCAGTACTTC	CASSELDGPYEQYF
TRBD1	NA	TRBV11-2	TRBJ1-4	TGTGCCAGCAGGACAGGGGGGCTTAATGAAAAACTGTTTTTT	CASRTGGLNEKLFF
TRBD2	NA	TRBV2	TRBJ2-4	TGTGCCAGCAGTGAGGGGGGGGCCAAAAACATTCAGTACTTC	CASSEGGAKNIQYF